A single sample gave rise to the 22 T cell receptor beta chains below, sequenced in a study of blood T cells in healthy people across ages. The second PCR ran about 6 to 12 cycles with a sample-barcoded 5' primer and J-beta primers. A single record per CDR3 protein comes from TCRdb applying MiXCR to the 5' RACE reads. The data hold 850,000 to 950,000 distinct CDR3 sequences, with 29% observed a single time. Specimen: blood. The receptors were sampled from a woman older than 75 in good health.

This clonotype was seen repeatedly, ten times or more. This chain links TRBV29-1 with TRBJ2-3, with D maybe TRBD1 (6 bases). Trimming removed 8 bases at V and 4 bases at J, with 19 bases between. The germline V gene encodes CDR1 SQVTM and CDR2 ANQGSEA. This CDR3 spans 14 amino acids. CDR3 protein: CSPNPRGISDTQYF. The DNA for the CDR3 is TGCAGCCCAAACCCCAGGGGCATCTCAGATACGCAGTATTTT.

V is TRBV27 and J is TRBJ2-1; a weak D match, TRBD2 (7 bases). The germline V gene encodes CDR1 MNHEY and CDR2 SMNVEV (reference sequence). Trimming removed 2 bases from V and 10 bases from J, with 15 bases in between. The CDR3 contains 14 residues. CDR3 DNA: TGTGCCAGCAGTTTACGGAGGGGGGGACTCGAGCAGTTCTTC. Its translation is CASSLRRGGLEQFF.

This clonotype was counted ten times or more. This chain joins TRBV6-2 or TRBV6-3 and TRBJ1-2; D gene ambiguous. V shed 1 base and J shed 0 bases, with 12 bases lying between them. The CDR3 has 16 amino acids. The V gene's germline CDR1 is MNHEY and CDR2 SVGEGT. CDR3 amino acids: CASSYYVGRSNYGYTF. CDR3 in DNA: TGTGCCAGCAGTTACTACGTGGGGAGGTCTAACTATGGCTACACCTTC.

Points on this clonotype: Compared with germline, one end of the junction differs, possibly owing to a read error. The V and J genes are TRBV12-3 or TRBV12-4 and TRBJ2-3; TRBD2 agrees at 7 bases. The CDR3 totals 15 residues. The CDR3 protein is CASSLGLAATDAQYF. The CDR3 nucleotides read TGTGCCAGCAGCCTGGGCCTAGCGGCCACAGATGCGCAATATTTT.

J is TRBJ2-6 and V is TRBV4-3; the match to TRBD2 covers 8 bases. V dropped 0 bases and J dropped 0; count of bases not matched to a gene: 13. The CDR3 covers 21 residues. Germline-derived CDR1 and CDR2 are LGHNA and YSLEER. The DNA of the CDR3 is TGCGCCAGCAGCCAAGATCCCGAGCGGGGGCGGGATGGCTCTGGGGCCAACGTCCTGACTTTC. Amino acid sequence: CASSQDPERGRDGSGANVLTF.

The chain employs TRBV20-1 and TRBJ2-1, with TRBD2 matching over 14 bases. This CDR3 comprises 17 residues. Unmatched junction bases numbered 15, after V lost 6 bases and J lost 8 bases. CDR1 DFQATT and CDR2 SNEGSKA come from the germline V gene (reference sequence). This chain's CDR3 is CSAAGLAGDRVEDEQFF. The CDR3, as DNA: TGCAGTGCCGCGGGACTAGCGGGGGACCGCGTAGAGGATGAGCAGTTCTTC.

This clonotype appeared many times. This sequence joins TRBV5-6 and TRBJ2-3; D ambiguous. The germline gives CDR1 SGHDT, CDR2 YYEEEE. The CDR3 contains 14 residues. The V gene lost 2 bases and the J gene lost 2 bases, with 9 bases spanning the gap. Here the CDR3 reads CASSLWGITDTQYF. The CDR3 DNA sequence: TGTGCCAGCAGCTTATGGGGAATCACAGATACGCAGTATTTT.

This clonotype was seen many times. This chain's CDR3 is CASSYLAGADYEQYF. CDR3 bases: TGTGCCAGCAGTTATCTAGCGGGGGCTGACTACGAGCAGTACTTC. The V and J genes are TRBV6-5 and TRBJ2-7; 10 positions agree with TRBD2. CDR3 size: 15 residues. The trim removed 3 bases at V and 3 bases at J, leaving 5 bases unmatched. Germline assignment: CDR1 MNHEY and CDR2 SVGAGI.

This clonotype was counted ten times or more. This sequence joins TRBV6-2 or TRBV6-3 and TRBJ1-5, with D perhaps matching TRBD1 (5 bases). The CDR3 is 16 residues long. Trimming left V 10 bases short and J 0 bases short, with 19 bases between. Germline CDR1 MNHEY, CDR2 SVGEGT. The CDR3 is CATRHQGDHSNQPQHF. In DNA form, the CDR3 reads TGTGCCACCAGGCACCAGGGAGACCATAGCAATCAGCCCCAGCATTTT.

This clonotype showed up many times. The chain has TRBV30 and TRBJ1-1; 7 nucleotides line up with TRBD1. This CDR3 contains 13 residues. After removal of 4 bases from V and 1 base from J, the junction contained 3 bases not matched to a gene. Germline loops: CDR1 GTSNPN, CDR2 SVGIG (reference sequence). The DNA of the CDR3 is TGTGCCTGGACCTGGACAGGGAACACTGAAGCTTTCTTT. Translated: CAWTWTGNTEAFF.

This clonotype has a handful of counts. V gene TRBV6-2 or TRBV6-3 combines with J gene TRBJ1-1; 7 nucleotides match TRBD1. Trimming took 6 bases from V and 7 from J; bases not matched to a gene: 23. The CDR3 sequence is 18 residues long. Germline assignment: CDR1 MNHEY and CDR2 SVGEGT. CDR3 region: CASSPTAGDRLYFGEAFF. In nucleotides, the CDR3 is TGTGCCAGCAGCCCCACCGCCGGGGACAGACTCTATTTTGGTGAAGCTTTCTTT.

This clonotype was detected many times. Here the CDR3 reads CSGTGLRMYNEQFF. CDR3 nucleotide sequence: TGCAGCGGGACGGGCCTCAGGATGTACAATGAGCAGTTCTTC. V usage is TRBV29-1 and J usage is TRBJ2-1; D is ambiguous. V was clipped by 7 bases and J by 4 bases, with 17 bases between them. CDR1 is SQVTM, CDR2 ANQGSEA, per germline. The CDR3 is made up of 14 amino acids.

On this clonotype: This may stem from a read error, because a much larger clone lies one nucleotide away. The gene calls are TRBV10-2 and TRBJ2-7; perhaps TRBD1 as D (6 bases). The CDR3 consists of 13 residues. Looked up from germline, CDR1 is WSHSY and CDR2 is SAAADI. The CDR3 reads CVSGTGYPYEQYF. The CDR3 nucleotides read TGCGTCAGCGGAACAGGGTATCCCTACGAGCAGTACTTC.

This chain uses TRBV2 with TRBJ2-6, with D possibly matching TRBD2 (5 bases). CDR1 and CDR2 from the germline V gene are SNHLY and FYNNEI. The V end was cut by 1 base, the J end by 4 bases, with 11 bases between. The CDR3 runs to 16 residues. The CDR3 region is CASSEGARAGANVLTF. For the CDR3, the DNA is TGTGCCAGCAGTGAAGGTGCGAGGGCGGGGGCCAACGTCCTGACTTTC.

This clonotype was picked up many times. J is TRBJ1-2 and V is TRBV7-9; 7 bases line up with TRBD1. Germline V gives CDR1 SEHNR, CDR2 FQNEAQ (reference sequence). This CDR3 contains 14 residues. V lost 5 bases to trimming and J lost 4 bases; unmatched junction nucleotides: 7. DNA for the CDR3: TGTGCCAGCAGCAACCGGGACAGCCCCTATGGCTACACCTTC. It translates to CASSNRDSPYGYTF.

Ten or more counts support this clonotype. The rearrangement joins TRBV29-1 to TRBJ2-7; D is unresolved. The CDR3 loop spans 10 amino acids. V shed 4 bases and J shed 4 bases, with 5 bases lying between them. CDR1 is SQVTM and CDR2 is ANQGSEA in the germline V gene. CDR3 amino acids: CSVGSYEQYF. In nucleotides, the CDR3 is TGCAGCGTTGGGAGTTACGAGCAGTACTTC.

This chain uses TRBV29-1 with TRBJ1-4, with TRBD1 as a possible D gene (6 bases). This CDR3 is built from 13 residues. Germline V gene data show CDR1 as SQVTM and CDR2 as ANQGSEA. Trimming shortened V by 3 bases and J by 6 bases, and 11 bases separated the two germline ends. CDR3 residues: CSVEGRGDEKLFF. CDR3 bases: TGCAGCGTTGAGGGCAGGGGTGATGAAAAACTGTTTTTT. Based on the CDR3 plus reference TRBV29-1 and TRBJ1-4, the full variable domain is SAVISQKPSRDICQRGTSLTIQCQVDSQVTMMFWYRQQPGQSLTLIATANQGSEATYESGFVIDKFPISRPNLTFSTLTVSNMSPEDSSIYLCSVEGRGDEKLFFGSGTQLSVL.

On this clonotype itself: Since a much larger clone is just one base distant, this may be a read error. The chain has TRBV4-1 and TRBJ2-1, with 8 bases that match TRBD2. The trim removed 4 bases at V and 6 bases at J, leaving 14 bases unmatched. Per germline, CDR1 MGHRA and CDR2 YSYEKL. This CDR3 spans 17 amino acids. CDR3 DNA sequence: TGCGCCAGCAGCCTCCTTGCCGGGGCTAGCGGGTTCAATGAGCAGTTCTTC. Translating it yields CASSLLAGASGFNEQFF.

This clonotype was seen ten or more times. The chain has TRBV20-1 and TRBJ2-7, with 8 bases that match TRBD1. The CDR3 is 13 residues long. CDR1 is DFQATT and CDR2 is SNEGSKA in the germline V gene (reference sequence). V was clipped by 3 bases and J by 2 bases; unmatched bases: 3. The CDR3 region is CSASQGAAYEQYF. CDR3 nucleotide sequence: TGCAGTGCTAGTCAGGGGGCCGCCTACGAGCAGTACTTC.

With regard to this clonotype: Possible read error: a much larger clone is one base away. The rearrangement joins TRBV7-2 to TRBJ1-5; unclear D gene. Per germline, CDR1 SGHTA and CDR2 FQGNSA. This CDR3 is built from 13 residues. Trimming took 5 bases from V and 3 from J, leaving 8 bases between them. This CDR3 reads CASSLRFNQPQHF. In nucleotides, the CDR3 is TGTGCCAGCAGCCTTCGTTTCAATCAGCCCCAGCATTTT.

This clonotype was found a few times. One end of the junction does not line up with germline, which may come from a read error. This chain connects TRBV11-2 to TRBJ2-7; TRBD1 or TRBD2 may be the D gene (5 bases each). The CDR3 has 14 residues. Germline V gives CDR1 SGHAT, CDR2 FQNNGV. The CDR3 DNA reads TGTACCAGCAGCTTGGGACCCACTACCTACGAGCAGTACTTC. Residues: CTSSLGPTTYEQYF.

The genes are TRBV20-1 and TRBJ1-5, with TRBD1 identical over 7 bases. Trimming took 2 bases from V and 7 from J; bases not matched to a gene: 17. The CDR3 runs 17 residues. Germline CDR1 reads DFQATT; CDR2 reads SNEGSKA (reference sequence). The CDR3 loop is CSARKRGALTGNQPQHF. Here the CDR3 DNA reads TGCAGTGCTAGAAAGAGGGGGGCATTGACAGGGAACCAGCCCCAGCATTTT.